The source of this T cell receptor (beta chain) is a study of blood T cell repertoires in COVID-19. The CDR3 has 15 amino acids. The germline gives CDR1 LGHNA, CDR2 YNFKEQ. V lost 0 bases, J lost 3 bases, and 4 bases stayed unmatched. TCRdb's table, derived via immunoSEQ multiplex PCR, lists solely in-frame clones and lacks some. The profile covers 50,000 to 65,000 clones, with roughly 80% appearing a single time and approximately 4.9% taken by the ten largest. The chain is built from TRBV4-2 and TRBJ1-2; 7 bases are a match to TRBD1. The clonotype originates from a woman aged 60 to 75 with acute or convalescent COVID-19. Sequencing was performed on peripheral blood. CDR3 bases: TGTGCCAGCAGCCAAGAAAGGGGGCTTCACTATGGCTACACCTTC. It translates to CASSQERGLHYGYTF.